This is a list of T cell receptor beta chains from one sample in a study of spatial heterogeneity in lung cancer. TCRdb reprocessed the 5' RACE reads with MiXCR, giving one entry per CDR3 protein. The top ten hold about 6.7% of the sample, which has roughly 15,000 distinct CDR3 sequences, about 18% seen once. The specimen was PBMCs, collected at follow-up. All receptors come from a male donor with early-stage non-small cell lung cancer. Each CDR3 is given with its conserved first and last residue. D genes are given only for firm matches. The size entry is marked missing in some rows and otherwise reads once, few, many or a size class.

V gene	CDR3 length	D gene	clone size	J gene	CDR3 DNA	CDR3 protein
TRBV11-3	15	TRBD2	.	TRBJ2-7	TGTGCCAGCAGTCCTGGACTAGCGGGGGGCTACGAGCAGTACTTC	CASSPGLAGGYEQYF
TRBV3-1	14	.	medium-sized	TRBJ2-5	TGTGCCAGCAGCCCTGGCCTTGCCGTGGAGACCCAGTACTTC	CASSPGLAVETQYF
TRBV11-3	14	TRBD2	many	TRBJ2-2	TGTGCCAGCAGCCAGCGGGGGATCGGCGGGGAGCTGTTTTTT	CASSQRGIGGELFF
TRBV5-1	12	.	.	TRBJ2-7	TGCGCCAGCAGCCGAACCGCGTACGAGCAGTACTTC	CASSRTAYEQYF
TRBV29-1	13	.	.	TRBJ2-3	TGCAGCGTGCGGGACAGCCACACAGATACGCAGTATTTT	CSVRDSHTDTQYF
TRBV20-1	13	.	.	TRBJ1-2	TGCAGTGCTTATGGACAGTCTGCTATCGGCTACACCTTC	CSAYGQSAIGYTF
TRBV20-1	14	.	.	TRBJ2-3	TGCAGTGCTAGCGGGGGTTCATTCACAGATACGCAGTATTTT	CSASGGSFTDTQYF
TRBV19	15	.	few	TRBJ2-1	TGTGCCAGTAGCCTTGAGGGGACAACCTACAATGAGCAGTTCTTC	CASSLEGTTYNEQFF
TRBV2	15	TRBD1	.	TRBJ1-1	TGTGCCAGCAGTTCCTCAGGGGGAACGAACACTGAAGCTTTCTTT	CASSSSGGTNTEAFF
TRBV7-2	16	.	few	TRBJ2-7	TGTGCCAGCAGCGAAACCCTCCGGGCAGGGAACTACGAGCAGTACTTC	CASSETLRAGNYEQYF
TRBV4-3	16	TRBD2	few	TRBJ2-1	TGCGCCAGCAGCCAAGATGGGGCGGGGGAGTACAATGAGCAGTTCTTC	CASSQDGAGEYNEQFF
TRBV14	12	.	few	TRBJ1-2	TGTGCCAGCAGCCAAGATGGGTATGGCTACACCTTC	CASSQDGYGYTF
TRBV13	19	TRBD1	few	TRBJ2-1	TGTGCCAGCAGCTTACCATTAGCCGCGGACAGGGATCCCTACAATGAGCAGTTCTTC	CASSLPLAADRDPYNEQFF
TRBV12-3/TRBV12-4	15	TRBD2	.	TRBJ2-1	TGTGCCAGCACCATATCGCCAACCGGGGGACTAGCTTGGTTCTTC	CASTISPTGGLAWFF
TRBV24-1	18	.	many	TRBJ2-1	TGTGCCACCAGTGATCAGACCAATTCCGACAGCAGTTACAATGAGCAGTTCTTC	CATSDQTNSDSSYNEQFF
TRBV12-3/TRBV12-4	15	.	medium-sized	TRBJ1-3	TGTGCCAGCAGTTTATATCCAAGGACTGGAAACACCATATATTTT	CASSLYPRTGNTIYF
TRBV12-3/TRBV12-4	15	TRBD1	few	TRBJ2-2	TGTGCCAGCAGTCCGGGACAGGGGGTCATCGGGGAGCTGTTTTTT	CASSPGQGVIGELFF
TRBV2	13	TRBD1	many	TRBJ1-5	TGTGCCAGCAAGTTAGGGGGCATTCAGCCCCAGCATTTT	CASKLGGIQPQHF
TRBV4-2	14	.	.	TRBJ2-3	TGTGCCAGCAGCCAAGGGACTAGCACAGATACGCAGTATTTT	CASSQGTSTDTQYF
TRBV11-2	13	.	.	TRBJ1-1	TGTGCCAGCAGCTTGGGCCGGTACACTGAAGCTTTCTTT	CASSLGRYTEAFF
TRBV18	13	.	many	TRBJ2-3	TGTGCCAGCTCACCAAGTATCACAGATACGCAGTATTTT	CASSPSITDTQYF
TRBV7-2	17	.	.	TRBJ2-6	TGTGCCAGCAGCTTAGCGGGGGGCGTCTCTGGGGCCAACGTCCTGACTTTC	CASSLAGGVSGANVLTF
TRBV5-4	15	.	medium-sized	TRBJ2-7	TGTGCCAGCAGCTTGGTAGGGGCCCGGGGGAACGAGCAGTACTTC	CASSLVGARGNEQYF
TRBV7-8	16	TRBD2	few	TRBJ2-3	TGTGCCAGCAGCTCCGGACTAGCGGGGGGCACAGATACGCAGTATTTT	CASSSGLAGGTDTQYF
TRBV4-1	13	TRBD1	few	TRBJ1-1	TGCGCCAGCAGCCTGCAGGGGGCTGGTGAAGCTTTCTTT	CASSLQGAGEAFF
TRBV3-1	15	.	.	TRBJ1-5	TGTGCCAGCAGCCCGGAGATGAATAGCAATCAGCCCCAGCATTTT	CASSPEMNSNQPQHF
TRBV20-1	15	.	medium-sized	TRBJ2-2	TGCAGTGCTAGTAATGCGCAGGGGAACACCGGGGAGCTGTTTTTT	CSASNAQGNTGELFF
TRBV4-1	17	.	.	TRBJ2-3	TGCGCCAGCAGCCAAGATTATGGCAGAGGGGGAGCAGATACGCAGTATTTT	CASSQDYGRGGADTQYF
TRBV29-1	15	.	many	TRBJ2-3	TGCAGCGTTGAAGAAGCACAGGACAGCACAGATACGCAGTATTTT	CSVEEAQDSTDTQYF
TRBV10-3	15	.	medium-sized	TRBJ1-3	TGTGCCATCAGTGAGTCGCCAGGATCTGGAAACACCATATATTTT	CAISESPGSGNTIYF
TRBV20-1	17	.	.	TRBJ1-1	TGCAGTGCTAGAGATCGGGAGTTAGGGACTATGAACACTGAAGCTTTCTTT	CSARDRELGTMNTEAFF
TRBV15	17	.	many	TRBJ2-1	TGTGCCACCAGCAGCCCTGGGGGGGACAGATCCTACAATGAGCAGTTCTTC	CATSSPGGDRSYNEQFF
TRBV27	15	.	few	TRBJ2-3	TGTGCCAGCAGTTTCACATGGACCAGCACAGATACGCAGTATTTT	CASSFTWTSTDTQYF
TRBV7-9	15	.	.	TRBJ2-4	TGTGCCAGCAGCTTAGACAAGGAGTCCAAAAACATTCAGTACTTC	CASSLDKESKNIQYF
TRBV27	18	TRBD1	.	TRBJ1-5	TGTGCCAGCACCCCGACAGGGTTCCCGGGGGAGGGGAGTCAGCCCCAGCATTTT	CASTPTGFPGEGSQPQHF
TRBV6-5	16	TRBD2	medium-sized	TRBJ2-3	TGTGCCAGCAGTTCCCTTGGGGGGGATAGCACAGATACGCAGTATTTT	CASSSLGGDSTDTQYF
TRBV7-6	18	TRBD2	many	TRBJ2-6	TGTGCCAGCAGCTTTGGGATAGCGGGGGGTCCTGGGGCCAACGTCCTGACTTTC	CASSFGIAGGPGANVLTF
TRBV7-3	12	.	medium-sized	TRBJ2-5	TGTGCCAGCAGCCCCTCCTGGGAGACCCAGTACTTC	CASSPSWETQYF
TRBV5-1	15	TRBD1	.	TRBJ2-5	TGCGCCAGCAGCTTGGCACAGGGGTACCAAGAGACCCAGTACTTC	CASSLAQGYQETQYF
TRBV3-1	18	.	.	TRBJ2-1	TGTGCCAGCAGCCAAGGGGTTTGGAGCCGACGACCCCGAGGTGAGCAGTTCTTC	CASSQGVWSRRPRGEQFF
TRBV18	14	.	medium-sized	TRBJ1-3	TGTGCCAGCTCACCCACCGGAAGTGGAAACACCATATATTTT	CASSPTGSGNTIYF
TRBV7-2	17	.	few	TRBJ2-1	TGTGCCAGCAGCTTATTCGCCAGGGGAATTTCCTACAATGAGCAGTTCTTC	CASSLFARGISYNEQFF
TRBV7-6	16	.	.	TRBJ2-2	TGTGCCAGCAGACAAGGACACTGGGAAAAGACCGGGGAGCTGTTTTTT	CASRQGHWEKTGELFF
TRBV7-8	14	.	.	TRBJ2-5	TGTGCCAGCAGCTTTGCAGGGGGGCAAGAGACCCAGTACTTC	CASSFAGGQETQYF
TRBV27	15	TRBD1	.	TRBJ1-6	TGTGCCAGCAGTCTGGACAGGCCACTTAATTCACCCCTCCACTTT	CASSLDRPLNSPLHF
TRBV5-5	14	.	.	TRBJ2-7	TGTGCCAGCAGCTTTTGGGTAGCGGCCTACGAGCAGTACTTC	CASSFWVAAYEQYF
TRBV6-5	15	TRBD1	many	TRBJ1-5	TGTGCCAGCAGTTACTCGCGACAGGGTAATCAGCCCCAGCATTTT	CASSYSRQGNQPQHF
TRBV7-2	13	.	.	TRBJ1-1	TGTGCCAGCAGCAATGGGATGAACACTGAAGCTTTCTTT	CASSNGMNTEAFF
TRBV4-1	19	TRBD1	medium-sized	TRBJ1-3	TGCGCCAGCAGCCAAGATCGTCGGTTAGGGGGCGCGTCTGGAAACACCATATATTTT	CASSQDRRLGGASGNTIYF
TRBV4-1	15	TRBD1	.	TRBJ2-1	TGCGCCAGCAGCCAAGGCCAGGGGGCTTGGAATGAGCAGTTCTTC	CASSQGQGAWNEQFF
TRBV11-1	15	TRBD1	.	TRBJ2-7	TGTACCAGCAGCTCCGTAACGGGACAGGGCTACGAGCAGTACTTC	CTSSSVTGQGYEQYF
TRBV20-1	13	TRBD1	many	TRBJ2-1	TGCAGTGTCCGGGACAGCGGAACCAATGAGCAGTTCTTC	CSVRDSGTNEQFF
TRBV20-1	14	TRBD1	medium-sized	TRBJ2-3	TGCAGTGCTAGTAAGGGACAGGGAACAGATACGCAGTATTTT	CSASKGQGTDTQYF
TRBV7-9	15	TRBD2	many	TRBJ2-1	TGTGCCAGCACCAGTAGCGGGGGGGCATTGTTGGAGCAGTTCTTC	CASTSSGGALLEQFF
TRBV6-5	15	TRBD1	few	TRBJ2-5	TGTGCCAGCAGCTACGCGGGACAGGGGCAAGAGACCCAGTACTTC	CASSYAGQGQETQYF
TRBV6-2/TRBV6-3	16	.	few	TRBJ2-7	TGTGCCAGCAGTTACTCCCCCCAGAGGGGTGGGTACGAGCAGTACTTC	CASSYSPQRGGYEQYF
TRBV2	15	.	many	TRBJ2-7	TGTGCCAGCAGTGAAATACAGGGCACCCACTACGAGCAGTACTTC	CASSEIQGTHYEQYF
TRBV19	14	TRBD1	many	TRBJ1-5	TGTGCCAGTAGGCGGACAGGGGAGCGGCAGCCCCAGCATTTT	CASRRTGERQPQHF
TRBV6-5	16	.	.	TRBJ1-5	TGTGCCAGCAGTTACTCTCGGACAGTCTGGGGACAGCCCCAGCATTTT	CASSYSRTVWGQPQHF